Below, one T cell receptor (beta chain) is given with its context. The record originates from a study of blood T cell repertoires in COVID-19. For the study at large: Samples taken during acute and convalescent COVID-19 were collected in the United States, Italy and Spain. Sources were T cells, B-cell-depleted T cells, or PBMCs; the material itself was cDNA or gDNA.

Only in-frame clones appear in the TCRdb table, and some are missing; sequencing was by immunoSEQ multiplex PCR. The data show some 270,000 clones, nearly 90% seen once. Trimming removed 6 bases from V and 0 bases from J; junction bases left unmatched: 10. This CDR3 has 17 residues. Germline V gives CDR1 LNHDA, CDR2 SQIVND (reference sequence). The genes are TRBV19 and TRBJ2-1, with 8 bases fitting TRBD2. The source of this sequence is a woman aged 55-70 years with COVID-19, enrolled during active disease. The specimen sequenced was peripheral blood. CDR3 region: CASSLGGGAGSYNEQFF. The CDR3 nucleotides read TGTGCCAGTAGCCTCGGGGGGGGCGCGGGCTCCTACAATGAGCAGTTCTTC.